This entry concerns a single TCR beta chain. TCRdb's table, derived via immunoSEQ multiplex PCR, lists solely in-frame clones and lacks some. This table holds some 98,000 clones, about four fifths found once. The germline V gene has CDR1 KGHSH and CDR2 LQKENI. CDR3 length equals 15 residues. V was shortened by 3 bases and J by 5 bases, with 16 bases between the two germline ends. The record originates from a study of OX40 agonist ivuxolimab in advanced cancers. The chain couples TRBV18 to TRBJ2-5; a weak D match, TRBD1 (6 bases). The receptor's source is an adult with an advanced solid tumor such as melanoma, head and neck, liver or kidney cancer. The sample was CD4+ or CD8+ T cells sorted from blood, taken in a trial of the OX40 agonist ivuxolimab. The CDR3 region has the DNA TGTGCCAGCTCACCTTTGGTGCAGGGGACGGAGACCCAGTACTTC. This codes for CASSPLVQGTETQYF.